This TCR beta chain was found in a study of CD4 T cells in relation to SARS-CoV-2 and coronaviruses. CD4+ T cells from unexposed donors were obtained before the COVID-19 pandemic (2011-2018). The germline V gene has CDR1 SQVTM and CDR2 ANQGSEA. The CDR3 totals 14 residues. The ends lost 4 bases at V and 1 base at J; junction bases unmatched: 5. Data came from immunoSEQ multiplex PCR; TCRdb stores just in-frame clones and leaves some out. The sample includes around 56,000 clones, around 86% seen only once; the top ten take approximately 1.4%. Sequences were obtained from memory CD4+ T cells from PBMCs. This TCR derives from a human donor in good health. The rearrangement uses TRBV29-1 and TRBJ1-1, with 8 nucleotides matching TRBD1. The CDR3 reads CSVGRTGRNTEAFF. The DNA of the CDR3 is TGCAGCGTTGGACGGACAGGGAGGAACACTGAAGCTTTCTTT.